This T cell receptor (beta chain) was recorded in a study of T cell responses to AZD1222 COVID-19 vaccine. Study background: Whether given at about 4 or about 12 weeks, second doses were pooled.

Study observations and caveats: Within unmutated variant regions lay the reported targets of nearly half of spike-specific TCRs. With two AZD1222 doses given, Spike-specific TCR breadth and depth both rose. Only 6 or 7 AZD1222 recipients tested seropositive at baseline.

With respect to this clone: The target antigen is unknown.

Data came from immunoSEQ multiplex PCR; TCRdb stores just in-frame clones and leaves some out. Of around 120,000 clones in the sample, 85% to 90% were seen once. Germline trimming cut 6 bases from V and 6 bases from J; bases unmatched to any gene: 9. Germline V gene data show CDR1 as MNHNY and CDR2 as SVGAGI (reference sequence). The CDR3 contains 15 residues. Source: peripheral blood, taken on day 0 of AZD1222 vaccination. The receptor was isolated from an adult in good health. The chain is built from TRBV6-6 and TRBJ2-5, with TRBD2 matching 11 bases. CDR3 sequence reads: CASSRPSGRIKTQYF. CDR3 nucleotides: TGTGCCAGCAGCAGACCTAGCGGGAGGATTAAGACCCAGTACTTC.